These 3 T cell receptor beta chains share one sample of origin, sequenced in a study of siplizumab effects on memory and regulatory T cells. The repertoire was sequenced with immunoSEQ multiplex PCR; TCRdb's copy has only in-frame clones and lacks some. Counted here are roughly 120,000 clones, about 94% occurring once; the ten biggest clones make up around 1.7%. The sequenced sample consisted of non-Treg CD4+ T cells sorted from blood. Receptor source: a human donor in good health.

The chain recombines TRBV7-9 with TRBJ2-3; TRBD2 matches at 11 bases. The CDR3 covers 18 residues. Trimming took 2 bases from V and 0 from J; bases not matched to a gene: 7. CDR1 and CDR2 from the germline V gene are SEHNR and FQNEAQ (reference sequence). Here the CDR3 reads CASSLLAGLAGSTDTQYF. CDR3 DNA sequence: TGTGCCAGCAGCTTACTAGCAGGACTAGCGGGTAGCACAGATACGCAGTATTTT.

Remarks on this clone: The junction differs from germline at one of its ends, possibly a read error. This CDR3 reads CASIYPGVGDTGELFF. The DNA for the CDR3 is TGTGCCAGCATTTACCCAGGGGTGGGGGACACCGGGGAGCTGTTTTTT. V gene TRBV6-6 combines with J gene TRBJ2-2; tentatively, D is TRBD1 (6 bases). The CDR3 has 16 amino acids. Germline V gives CDR1 MNHNY, CDR2 SVGAGI (reference sequence).

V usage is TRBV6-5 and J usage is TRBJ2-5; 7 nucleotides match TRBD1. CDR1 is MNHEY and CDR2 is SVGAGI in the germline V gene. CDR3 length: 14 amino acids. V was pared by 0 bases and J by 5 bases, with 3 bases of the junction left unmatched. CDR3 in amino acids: CASSYSTGRETQYF. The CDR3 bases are TGTGCCAGCAGTTACTCGACAGGGCGGGAGACCCAGTACTTC.